The clone carrying this TCR beta chain was seen a few times. Reverse transcribing all isolated RNA meant expressed TCRB transcripts were sequenced. Libraries were prepared by immunoSEQ multiplex PCR; TCRdb keeps only in-frame clonotypes and omits some of them. Of fewer than 550,000 clones listed, around 10% were seen once; the top ten hold over 0.035%. This entry comes from a study of beta chain features in type 1 diabetes. Germline V gene lookup returns CDR1 ENHRY and CDR2 SYGVKD. After removal of 3 bases from V and 6 bases from J, the junction contained 1 base not matched to a gene. The CDR3 runs to 13 residues.

This clonotype originated in a woman aged 18-30 years in good health. The chain uses TRBV10-3 and TRBJ1-2; TRBD1 matches at 10 bases. The sequenced sample was naive CD4+ T cells from blood. The CDR3 sequence: CAISEGTGDGYTF. CDR3 sequence (DNA): TGTGCCATCAGTGAAGGGACAGGGGATGGCTACACCTTC.